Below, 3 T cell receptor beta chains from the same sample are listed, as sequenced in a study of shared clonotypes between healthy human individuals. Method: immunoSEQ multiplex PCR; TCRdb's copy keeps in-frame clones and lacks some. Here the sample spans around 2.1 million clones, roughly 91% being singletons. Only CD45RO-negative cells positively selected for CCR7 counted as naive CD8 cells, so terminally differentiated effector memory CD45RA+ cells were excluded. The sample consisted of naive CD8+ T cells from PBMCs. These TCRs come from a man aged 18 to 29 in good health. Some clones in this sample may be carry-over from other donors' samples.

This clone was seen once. CDR3 loop: CASTPGVTDHTDTQYF. CDR3 nucleotides: TGTGCCAGCACCCCCGGCGTGACAGATCACACAGATACGCAGTATTTT. The chain links TRBV7-9 to TRBJ2-3; tentatively, D is TRBD1 (5 bases). Germline-derived CDR1 and CDR2 are SEHNR and FQNEAQ (reference sequence). With 7 bases removed from V and 2 bases from J, the gap between germline ends came to 19 bases. CDR3 length: 16 residues. Together with reference TRBV7-9 and TRBJ2-3, the CDR3 gives the full variable domain: DTGVSQNPRHKITKRGQNVTFRCDPISEHNRLYWYRQTLGQGPEFLTYFQNEAQLEKSRLLSDRFSAERPKGSFSTLEIQRTEQGDSAMYLCASTPGVTDHTDTQYFGPGTRLTVL.

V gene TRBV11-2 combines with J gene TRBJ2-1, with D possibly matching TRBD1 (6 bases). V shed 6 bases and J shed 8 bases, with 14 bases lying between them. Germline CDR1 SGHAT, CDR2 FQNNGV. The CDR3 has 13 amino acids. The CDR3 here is CASRHLGGDEQFF. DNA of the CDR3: TGTGCCAGCAGACACTTAGGGGGAGATGAGCAGTTCTTC.

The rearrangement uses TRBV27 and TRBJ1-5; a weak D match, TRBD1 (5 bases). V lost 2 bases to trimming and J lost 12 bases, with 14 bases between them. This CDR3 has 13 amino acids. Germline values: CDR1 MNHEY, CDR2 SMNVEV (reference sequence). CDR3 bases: TGTGCCAGCAGTTTAATGCCCAAGGGGAACCAGCATTTT. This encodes CASSLMPKGNQHF.